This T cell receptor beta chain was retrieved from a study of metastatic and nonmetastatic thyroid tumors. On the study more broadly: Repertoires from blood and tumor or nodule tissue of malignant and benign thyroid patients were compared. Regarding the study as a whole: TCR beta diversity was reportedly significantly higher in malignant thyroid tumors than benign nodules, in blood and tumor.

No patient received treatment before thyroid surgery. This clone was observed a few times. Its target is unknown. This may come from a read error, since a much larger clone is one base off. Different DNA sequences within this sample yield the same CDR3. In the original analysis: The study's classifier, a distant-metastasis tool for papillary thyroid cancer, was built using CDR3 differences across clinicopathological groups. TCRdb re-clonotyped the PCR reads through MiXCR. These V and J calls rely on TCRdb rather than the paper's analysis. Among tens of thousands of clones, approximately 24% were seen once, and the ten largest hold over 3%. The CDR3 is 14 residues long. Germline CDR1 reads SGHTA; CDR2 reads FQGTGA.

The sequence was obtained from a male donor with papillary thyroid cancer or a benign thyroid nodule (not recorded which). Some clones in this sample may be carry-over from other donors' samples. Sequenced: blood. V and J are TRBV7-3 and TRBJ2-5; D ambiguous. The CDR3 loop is CASSLTGVDETQYF. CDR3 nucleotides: TGTGCCAGCAGCCTAACGGGTGTTGACGAGACCCAGTACTTC.